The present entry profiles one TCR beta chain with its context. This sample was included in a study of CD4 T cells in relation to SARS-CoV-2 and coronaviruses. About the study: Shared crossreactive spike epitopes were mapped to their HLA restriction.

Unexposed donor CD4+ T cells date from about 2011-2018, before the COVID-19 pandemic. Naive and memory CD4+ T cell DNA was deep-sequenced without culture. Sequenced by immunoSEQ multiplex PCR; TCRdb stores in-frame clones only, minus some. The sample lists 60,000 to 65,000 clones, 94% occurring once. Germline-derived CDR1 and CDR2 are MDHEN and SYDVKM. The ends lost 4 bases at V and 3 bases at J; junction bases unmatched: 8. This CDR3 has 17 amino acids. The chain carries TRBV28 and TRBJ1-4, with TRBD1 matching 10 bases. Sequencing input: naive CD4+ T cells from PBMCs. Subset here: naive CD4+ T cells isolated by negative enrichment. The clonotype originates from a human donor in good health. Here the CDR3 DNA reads TGTGCCAGCAGTTCCCCGGGACAGGGGCGCGCTAATGAAAAACTGTTTTTT. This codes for CASSSPGQGRANEKLFF.